The sequence of this T cell receptor (beta chain) was determined in a study of blood T cell repertoires in COVID-19. At the level of the study: Samples of COVID-19 (acute and convalescent) were obtained from the United States, Italy and Spain. PBMCs, B-cell-depleted T cells, or T cells were the source of the cDNA or gDNA that made up the material.

In the original workflow: By means of reference gene primer amplification, nucleated cell counts were estimated. Sequenced by immunoSEQ multiplex PCR; TCRdb stores in-frame clones only, minus some. Clone size and V and J calls were adopted from that table, with D and trimming inferred from the DNA. The sample consists of 25,000 to 30,000 clones, 80% to 90% of them appearing once. Trimming stripped 3 bases from V and 0 bases from J, with 10 bases between. The CDR3 totals 15 residues. Germline CDR1 SGHVS, CDR2 FQNEAQ. Sequencing was performed on peripheral blood. The receptor comes from a human donor in a cohort sampled during active COVID-19. The chain employs TRBV7-8 and TRBJ2-3, with D possibly matching TRBD2 (6 bases). In DNA, the CDR3 is TGTGCCAGCAGCTTTGAGCGGGCCAGCACAGATACGCAGTATTTT. Translated, it gives CASSFERASTDTQYF.